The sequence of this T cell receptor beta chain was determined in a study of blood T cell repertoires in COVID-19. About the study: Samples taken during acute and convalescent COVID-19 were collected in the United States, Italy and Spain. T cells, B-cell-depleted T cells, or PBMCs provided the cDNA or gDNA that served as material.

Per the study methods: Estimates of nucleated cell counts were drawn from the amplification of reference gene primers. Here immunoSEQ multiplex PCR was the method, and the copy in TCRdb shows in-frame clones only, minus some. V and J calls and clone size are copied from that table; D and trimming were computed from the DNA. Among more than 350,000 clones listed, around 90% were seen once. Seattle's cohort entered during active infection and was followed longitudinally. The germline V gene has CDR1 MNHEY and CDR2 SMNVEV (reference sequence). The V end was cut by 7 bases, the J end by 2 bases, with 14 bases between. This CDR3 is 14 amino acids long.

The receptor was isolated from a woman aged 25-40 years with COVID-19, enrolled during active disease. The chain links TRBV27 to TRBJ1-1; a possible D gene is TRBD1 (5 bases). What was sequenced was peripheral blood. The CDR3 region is CASTPTGFNTEAFF. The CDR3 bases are TGTGCCAGCACCCCTACAGGTTTTAACACTGAAGCTTTCTTT.